A single sample gave rise to the 31 T cell receptor beta chains below, sequenced in a study of blood T cell repertoires in COVID-19. Clones were read by immunoSEQ multiplex PCR, and TCRdb kept only the in-frame ones, dropping some. The table lists around 150,000 clones, more than 75% of them singletons. Specimen: peripheral blood. The receptors shown here come from a man in his fifties or sixties with active COVID-19.

The J gene is TRBJ2-1, the V gene TRBV11-2; TRBD2 might be the D (5 bases). The CDR3 totals 14 residues. Germline V gene sequence: CDR1 SGHAT, CDR2 FQNNGV. The V gene lost 6 bases and the J gene lost 10 bases, with 19 bases spanning the gap. The CDR3 region is CASSLNGLPLEQFF. The CDR3 DNA reads TGTGCCAGCAGTTTAAACGGACTCCCCCTAGAGCAGTTCTTC.

The chain is built from TRBV29-1 and TRBJ2-1; maybe TRBD1 (5 bases). The germline gives CDR1 SQVTM, CDR2 ANQGSEA. The CDR3 runs to 14 residues. Trimming removed 1 base at V and 5 bases at J, with 12 bases between. In DNA, the CDR3 is TGCAGCGTTGAAGTGAAGGGGCCCAACAATGAGCAGTTCTTC. Amino acid sequence: CSVEVKGPNNEQFF.

This chain connects TRBV3-1 (or the pseudogene TRBV3-2) to TRBJ2-5; TRBD2 might be the D (7 bases). Deletions cut 1 base from V and 5 bases from J, with 11 bases between. Per germline, CDR1 LGHDT and CDR2 YNNKEL (reference sequence). The length of the CDR3 is 14 residues. CDR3 nucleotide sequence: TGTGCCAGCAGCCAAGGGGGGGGCGCGGAGACCCAGTACTTC. Protein product: CASSQGGGAETQYF.

In its sample, this clone was seen once. The chain combines TRBV4-3 with TRBJ1-1; 9 nucleotides match TRBD1. The CDR3 covers 15 residues. V trimming: 0 bases; J trimming: 10 bases; junction bases outside the gene matches: 9. CDR1 LGHNA and CDR2 YSLEER come from the germline V gene. The CDR3 protein is CASSQDTGTGFRAFF. CDR3 DNA: TGCGCCAGCAGCCAAGATACTGGGACAGGGTTTCGAGCTTTCTTT.

V gene TRBV30 combines with J gene TRBJ1-3, with 7 bases matching TRBD1. The CDR3 contains 15 residues. CDR1 is GTSNPN, CDR2 SVGIG, per germline (reference sequence). V was pared by 3 bases and J by 3 bases, with 8 bases of the junction left unmatched. The chain's CDR3 is CAWRETGSGGNTIYF. CDR3 bases: TGTGCCTGGAGGGAGACAGGGTCTGGTGGAAACACCATATATTTT.

The chain recombines TRBV16 with TRBJ1-1; D not resolved. The CDR3 length is 15 residues. Looked up from germline, CDR1 is KGHSY and CDR2 is FQNENV. Trimming removed 0 bases from V and 7 bases from J, with 15 bases in between. CDR3 protein: CASSQSYTRFDEAFF. CDR3 nucleotides: TGTGCCAGCAGCCAATCTTACACCCGTTTCGATGAAGCTTTCTTT. Looking up the rest from reference TRBV16 and TRBJ1-1 gives the full variable domain: GEEVAQTPKHLVRGEGQKAKLYCAPIKGHSYVFWYQQVLKNEFKFLISFQNENVFDETGMPKERFSAKCLPNSPCSLEIQATKLEDSAVYFCASSQSYTRFDEAFFGQGTRLTVV.

The chain couples TRBV3-1 (or the pseudogene TRBV3-2) to TRBJ1-2; D gene unclear. There are 13 residues in the CDR3. The V and J ends lost 6 bases and 8 bases respectively, with 16 bases between them. Germline V gene data show CDR1 as LGHDT and CDR2 as YNNKEL (reference sequence). The CDR3 DNA is TGTGCCAGCAGTCCCACGCCCGGAGGGGGCTACACCTTC. Amino acid sequence: CASSPTPGGGYTF.

In this sample, this clone turned up once. V usage is TRBV19 and J usage is TRBJ2-7, with 9 nucleotides matching TRBD1. From germline, CDR1 is LNHDA and CDR2 SQIVND (reference sequence). The CDR3 consists of 16 residues. V shed 4 bases and J 3 bases; nucleotides not matched to a gene: 10. The chain's CDR3 is CASSTSGTGISYEQYF. CDR3 coding DNA: TGTGCCAGTAGTACCTCCGGGACAGGGATTAGCTACGAGCAGTACTTC. The complete variable domain, with remaining parts taken from reference TRBV19 and TRBJ2-7, reads DGGITQSPKYLFRKEGQNVTLSCEQNLNHDAMYWYRQDPGQGLRLIYYSQIVNDFQKGDIAEGYSVSREKKESFPLTVTSAQKNPTAFYLCASSTSGTGISYEQYFGPGTRLTVT.

The V gene is TRBV19, the J gene TRBJ1-1; D might be TRBD1 (5 bases). This CDR3 is built from 12 residues. CDR1 is LNHDA and CDR2 is SQIVND in the germline V gene (reference sequence). The ends were cut back, 9 bases at V and 7 bases at J, with 15 bases in the middle. For the CDR3, the DNA is TGTGCCAGCGGGCGGACACAGGTTGAAGCTTTCTTT. Translating it yields CASGRTQVEAFF.

The chain couples TRBV19 to TRBJ1-1; the match to TRBD1 covers 8 bases. V was clipped by 5 bases and J by 11 bases; unmatched bases: 16. The CDR3 extends over 15 amino acids. Germline lookup yields CDR1 LNHDA and CDR2 SQIVND (reference sequence). The CDR3 bases are TGTGCCAGTAGTCCGGGGCAGGGGGCGCCCGGGAGGGCTTTCTTT. Translated, it gives CASSPGQGAPGRAFF.

The V and J genes are TRBV20-1 and TRBJ1-1; TRBD1 matches at 10 bases. The J segment lost 9 bases and the V segment lost 3 bases, leaving 4 bases of the junction unmatched. The length of the CDR3 is 12 residues. The germline V gene encodes CDR1 DFQATT and CDR2 SNEGSKA (reference sequence). The CDR3 sequence is CSASPGQGKAFF. DNA of the CDR3: TGCAGTGCTAGTCCGGGACAGGGGAAAGCTTTCTTT.

This rearrangement joins TRBV7-9 to TRBJ2-3; D is perhaps TRBD2 (6 bases). CDR3 length equals 15 residues. Trimming pared 6 bases from V and 2 bases from J, leaving 15 bases between. Germline V gene sequence: CDR1 SEHNR, CDR2 FQNEAQ (reference sequence). This chain's CDR3 is CASSSTSSFTDTQYF. DNA of the CDR3: TGTGCCAGCAGTTCTACTAGCAGCTTCACAGATACGCAGTATTTT. Using reference TRBV7-9 and TRBJ2-3 for the parts outside the CDR3, the full variable domain is DTGVSQNPRHKITKRGQNVTFRCDPISEHNRLYWYRQTLGQGPEFLTYFQNEAQLEKSRLLSDRFSAERPKGSFSTLEIQRTEQGDSAMYLCASSSTSSFTDTQYFGPGTRLTVL.

The rearrangement uses TRBV6-2 or TRBV6-3 and TRBJ1-5, with TRBD1 matching 7 bases. This CDR3 contains 16 residues. Germline assignment: CDR1 MNHEY and CDR2 SVGEGT. The V gene end was trimmed by 6 bases and the J gene end by 7 bases; junction bases not matched to a gene: 15. CDR3 in amino acids: CASSPLRGALDQPQHF. The CDR3 DNA reads as TGTGCCAGCAGCCCCCTCAGGGGGGCTTTAGACCAGCCCCAGCATTTT.

In this sample, this clone turned up once. The chain couples TRBV5-4 to TRBJ1-1; D gene unclear. The CDR3 is made up of 13 amino acids. V lost 0 bases and J 6 bases, leaving 9 bases between the germline ends. The germline gives CDR1 SGHNT, CDR2 YYREEE (reference sequence). The CDR3 nucleotides read TGTGCCAGCAGCTTGGATTCTCGGGCTGAAGCTTTCTTT. As protein: CASSLDSRAEAFF.

The J gene is TRBJ2-7, the V gene TRBV15; weak D call: TRBD1 (6 bases). The CDR3 is 15 residues long. Germline lookup yields CDR1 LNHNV and CDR2 YYDKDF (reference sequence). V was pared by 5 bases and J by 3 bases, with 17 bases between. The chain's CDR3 is CATSHYTDSHYEQYF. The CDR3 DNA is TGTGCCACCAGCCATTATACGGACAGTCACTACGAGCAGTACTTC. The whole variable domain, filled in from reference TRBV15 and TRBJ2-7, reads DAMVIQNPRYQVTQFGKPVTLSCSQTLNHNVMYWYQQKSSQAPKLLFHYYDKDFNNEADTPDNFQSRRPNTSFCFLDIRSPGLGDTAMYLCATSHYTDSHYEQYFGPGTRLTVT.

The V gene is TRBV6-2 or TRBV6-3, the J gene TRBJ2-7; D is undetermined. The CDR3 is made up of 15 amino acids. CDR1 and CDR2 from the germline V gene are MNHEY and SVGEGT. V was clipped by 4 bases and J by 3 bases, with 16 bases between them. CDR3 residues: CASSFDTLFYYEQYF. CDR3 bases: TGTGCCAGCAGTTTCGACACGCTATTCTACTACGAGCAGTACTTC.

CDR3 residues: CASSWTGAPNEKLFF. CDR3 DNA sequence: TGTGCCAGCAGCTGGACAGGGGCGCCTAATGAAAAACTGTTTTTT. V gene TRBV5-5 combines with J gene TRBJ1-4, with 9 bases aligning to TRBD1. In germline, CDR1 is SGHKS, CDR2 YYEKEE (reference sequence). This CDR3 is 15 amino acids long. The V segment lost 3 bases and the J segment 3 bases; nucleotides outside the gene matches: 3. The whole variable domain, remainder taken from reference TRBV5-5 and TRBJ1-4, is DAGVTQSPTHLIKTRGQQVTLRCSPISGHKSVSWYQQVLGQGPQFIFQYYEKEERGRGNFPDRFSARQFPNYSSELNVNALLLGDSALYLCASSWTGAPNEKLFFGSGTQLSVL.

The chain recombines TRBV25-1 with TRBJ2-3; D gene unclear. This CDR3 has 17 residues. V shed 5 bases and J shed 0 bases, with 18 bases lying between them. Germline V lookup: CDR1 MGHDK, CDR2 SYGVNS. The CDR3 coding sequence is TGTGCCAGCAGTCTGCTAGGCACTCGTTCCAGCACAGATACGCAGTATTTT. As protein: CASSLLGTRSSTDTQYF.

V and J are TRBV6-1 and TRBJ2-1; possibly TRBD2 for D (6 bases). In germline, CDR1 is MNHNS, CDR2 SASEGT. Trimming shortened V by 1 base and J by 0 bases, and 10 bases separated the two germline ends. The CDR3 contains 16 residues. The CDR3 DNA follows: TGTGCCAGCAGTGAAGGTAGCGGTAGCTCCTACAATGAGCAGTTCTTC. Protein product: CASSEGSGSSYNEQFF.

This CDR3 is CASRRDRVMNTEAFF. The CDR3 DNA follows: TGTGCCAGCCGCCGGGACAGAGTTATGAACACTGAAGCTTTCTTT. The chain uses TRBV6-2 or TRBV6-3 and TRBJ1-1; 7 bases agree with TRBD1. CDR1 MNHEY and CDR2 SVGEGT come from the germline V gene. This CDR3 is 15 amino acids long. The trim removed 8 bases at V and 0 bases at J, leaving 9 bases unmatched.

The J gene is TRBJ1-1, the V gene TRBV3-1 (or the pseudogene TRBV3-2); unclear D gene. The CDR3 extends over 14 amino acids. CDR1 and CDR2 from the germline V gene are LGHDT and YNNKEL (reference sequence). Trimming pared 4 bases from V and 5 bases from J, leaving 14 bases between. The CDR3 coding sequence is TGTGCCAGCAGCCCGCTCGGGTTAGAGACTGAAGCTTTCTTT. Translated, it gives CASSPLGLETEAFF.

This chain uses TRBV6-5 with TRBJ1-6; 7 bases are a match to TRBD1. This CDR3 contains 15 residues. With 6 bases clipped from V and 9 bases from J, the junction kept 11 bases outside the gene matches. CDR1 MNHEY and CDR2 SVGAGI come from the germline V gene. CDR3 in amino acids: CASRSTTGRGSPLHF. Written as DNA, the CDR3 is TGTGCCAGCAGATCCACGACAGGGAGAGGTTCACCCCTCCACTTT.

This chain joins TRBV5-1 and TRBJ2-5; D is possibly TRBD1 (7 bases). The CDR3 spans 16 residues. Germline CDR1 SGHRS, CDR2 YFSETQ. Trimming took off 0 bases at V and 5 bases at J, with 17 bases between the two ends. The CDR3 region is CASSLGTGARGETQYF. The CDR3 nucleotides are TGCGCCAGCAGCTTGGGCACAGGGGCCCGGGGGGAGACCCAGTACTTC.

V and J are TRBV30 and TRBJ1-4; D not certain. Germline V lookup: CDR1 GTSNPN, CDR2 SVGIG (reference sequence). Trimming took off 0 bases at V and 6 bases at J, with 11 bases between the two ends. The length of the CDR3 is 14 residues. CDR3 nucleotide sequence: TGTGCCTGGAGTGTTTCCAGCGTAGATGAAAAACTGTTTTTT. Encoded protein: CAWSVSSVDEKLFF.

The rearrangement uses TRBV30 and TRBJ2-5; 9 bases map to TRBD1. The CDR3 contains 14 residues. Losses at the gene ends were 0 bases for V and 2 bases for J; bases not matched to a gene: 1. Per the germline V gene, CDR1 is GTSNPN and CDR2 is SVGIG (reference sequence). The CDR3 coding sequence is TGTGCCTGGAGTGTACAGGGGGCTCAAGAGACCCAGTACTTC. It yields the protein CAWSVQGAQETQYF.

This clone turned up a few times. The rearrangement uses TRBV5-4 and TRBJ2-7; possible D gene TRBD1, 6 bases. The germline V and J ends were trimmed by 4 bases and 4 bases, with 15 bases remaining between them. Germline loops: CDR1 SGHNT, CDR2 YYREEE (reference sequence). The CDR3 is made up of 14 amino acids. In nucleotides, the CDR3 is TGTGCCAGCAGCACACGGGACAAGCGATACGAGCAGTACTTC. The encoded protein is CASSTRDKRYEQYF.

The DNA of the CDR3 is TGTGCCAGCAGCTTGGGATGGGACGGGAGCTCCTATAATTCACCCCTCCACTTT. Residues: CASSLGWDGSSYNSPLHF. J is TRBJ1-6 and V is TRBV5-8, with D maybe TRBD1 (5 bases). CDR3 length equals 18 residues. V dropped 0 bases and J dropped 0 bases, with 13 bases sitting between them. In germline, CDR1 is SGHTS, CDR2 YDEGEE.

The chain carries TRBV5-1 and TRBJ2-1; tentatively, D is TRBD1 (6 bases). V gave up 0 bases and J gave up 5 bases, with 12 bases separating them. Looked up from germline, CDR1 is SGHRS and CDR2 is YFSETQ. This CDR3 is built from 15 residues. CDR3 loop: CASSLEDRTNNEQFF. As DNA, the CDR3 is TGCGCCAGCAGCTTGGAGGACAGAACAAACAATGAGCAGTTCTTC.

The chain has TRBV9 and TRBJ1-6, with D unresolved. Per the germline V gene, CDR1 is SGDLS and CDR2 is YYNGEE. This CDR3 comprises 15 residues. V was shortened by 0 bases and J by 11 bases, with 15 bases between the two germline ends. This CDR3 reads CASSVGVREETPLHF. CDR3 nucleotides: TGTGCCAGCAGCGTAGGAGTGAGGGAGGAGACACCCCTCCACTTT.

The genes are TRBV21-1 and TRBJ1-5; TRBD1 reflects the table's D call only, with no check against the DNA. TRBV21-1 is termed a pseudogene. This CDR3 has 16 amino acids. The chain's CDR3 is CASSSPPWGQGEPQHF. The CDR3 DNA reads TGTGCCAGCAGCTCGCCCCCATGGGGACAGGGGGAGCCCCAGCATTTT.

This chain joins TRBV4-1 and TRBJ2-7; D might be TRBD2 (6 bases). V was shortened by 1 base and J by 3 bases, with 13 bases between the two germline ends. Germline CDR1 is MGHRA and CDR2 is YSYEKL. There are 15 residues in the CDR3. The CDR3: CASSQATGENYEQYF. The CDR3 DNA sequence: TGCGCCAGCAGCCAAGCGACGGGAGAGAACTACGAGCAGTACTTC.